This T cell receptor (beta chain) was retrieved from a study of OX40 agonist ivuxolimab in advanced cancers. Findings and caveats of the study: On average, CD8+ T cells had more expanded clones than CD4+.

Sequencing was performed with immunoSEQ multiplex PCR; in TCRdb, only in-frame clones are kept and a portion is missing. The data hold tens of thousands of clones, with roughly 85% observed a single time. A note on this clone: Its specificity is not known.

Samples were taken at baseline and on day 1 of cycles 4 and 7. This CDR3 spans 15 amino acids. V trimming: 5 bases; J trimming: 7 bases; junction bases outside the gene matches: 8. Germline assignment: CDR1 SGHTA and CDR2 FQGNSA. The clonotype comes from an adult with an advanced solid tumor such as melanoma, head and neck, liver or kidney cancer. This sequence joins TRBV7-2 and TRBJ2-2; 9 bases are a match to TRBD1. Sequencing used CD4+ or CD8+ T cells sorted from blood, obtained in a trial of the OX40 agonist ivuxolimab. CDR3 sequence (DNA): TGTGCCAGCAGCCAAAGGGACAGGGATATCGGGGAGCTGTTTTTT. This translates into CASSQRDRDIGELFF.